This entry lists 21 T cell receptor beta chains sequenced from one sample in a study of beta chain features in type 1 diabetes. Findings and caveats of the study: Significant though moderate, a shortening of TCRB CDR3s appeared in all four CD4+ subsets of Type 1 diabetes patients.

No antigens are known for them. Expressed TCRB transcripts were sequenced because the isolated RNA had all been reverse transcribed beforehand. Sequencing used immunoSEQ multiplex PCR; TCRdb keeps in-frame clones, though not all of them. The profile shows around 41,000 clones, 66% of them singletons. The sample taken for sequencing was Tregs from blood. The receptors were gathered from a man aged 25-40 years with type 1 diabetes. Some clones in this sample may be carry-over from other donors' samples.

The chain links TRBV19 to TRBJ1-2; TRBD1 might be the D (6 bases). Germline V CDR1 and CDR2: LNHDA, SQIVND (reference sequence). The CDR3 loop spans 17 amino acids. V gave up 3 bases and J gave up 3 bases, with 20 bases separating them. The CDR3 coding sequence is TGTGCCAGTAGTATCCTACAGGGTTGGGTTGTTGACTATGGCTACACCTTC. Translation gives CASSILQGWVVDYGYTF.

This chain links TRBV27 with TRBJ2-7, with 8 bases lining up with TRBD1. V gave up 5 bases and J gave up 2 bases; unmatched junction bases: 8. This CDR3 is built from 15 residues. In germline, CDR1 is MNHEY, CDR2 SMNVEV (reference sequence). The CDR3 protein is CASSPQGARPYEQYF. The DNA for the CDR3 is TGTGCCAGCAGTCCTCAGGGGGCGCGGCCCTACGAGCAGTACTTC.

The chain joins TRBV9 to TRBJ2-6; possibly TRBD1 for D (5 bases). Deletions cut 1 base from V and 0 bases from J, with 14 bases between. The CDR3 consists of 18 residues. CDR1 is SGDLS, CDR2 YYNGEE, per germline. Written as DNA, the CDR3 is TGTGCCAGCAGCGTAATGGGGCAGGGTCTCTCTGGGGCCAACGTCCTGACTTTC. It translates to CASSVMGQGLSGANVLTF.

J is TRBJ1-1 and V is TRBV6-6, with D possibly matching TRBD1 (5 bases). CDR3 length: 14 amino acids. V shed 7 bases and J shed 5 bases, with 17 bases lying between them. CDR1 is MNHNY, CDR2 SVGAGI, per germline (reference sequence). CDR3 sequence (DNA): TGTGCCAGCACCCACGATGCAGGGAGGACTGAAGCTTTCTTT. Its translation: CASTHDAGRTEAFF.

J is TRBJ2-1 and V is TRBV19; 8 positions match TRBD2. Germline values: CDR1 LNHDA, CDR2 SQIVND (reference sequence). The J segment lost 10 bases and the V segment lost 6 bases, leaving 8 bases of the junction unmatched. CDR3 length equals 13 residues. The CDR3 region is CASRLPGLEEQFF. The CDR3, as DNA: TGTGCCAGTAGGCTCCCGGGACTAGAGGAGCAGTTCTTC.

The rearrangement links TRBV18 to TRBJ2-5; TRBD2 agrees at 9 bases. Trimming removed 1 base from V and 4 bases from J; junction bases left unmatched: 4. This CDR3 has 15 residues. Germline V gene data show CDR1 as KGHSH and CDR2 as LQKENI. The CDR3: CASSPLAGVRETQYF. The CDR3 DNA reads as TGTGCCAGCTCACCACTAGCGGGGGTGAGAGAGACCCAGTACTTC.

The chain recombines TRBV5-1 with TRBJ2-5; 11 bases agree with TRBD2. This CDR3 has 15 amino acids. Germline loops: CDR1 SGHRS, CDR2 YFSETQ. The J segment lost 4 bases and the V segment lost 0 bases, leaving 2 bases of the junction unmatched. In nucleotides, the CDR3 is TGCGCCAGCAGCTTGGCCACTAGCGGGAGAGAGACCCAGTACTTC. It encodes CASSLATSGRETQYF.

CDR3 coding DNA: TGTGCTAACACAGATACGCAGTATTTT. Its protein product is CANTDTQYF. The rearrangement uses TRBV25-1 and TRBJ2-3; D is uncertain. The CDR3 has 9 amino acids. CDR1 is MGHDK, CDR2 SYGVNS, per germline.

V is TRBV9 and J is TRBJ2-3, with D perhaps TRBD1 (5 bases). CDR3 length equals 15 residues. Between the trimmed V and J ends, which lost 3 bases and 4 bases, there was a span of 15 bases. Germline lookup yields CDR1 SGDLS and CDR2 YYNGEE. Here the CDR3 DNA reads TGTGCCAGCAGCGAACGTCCAGGCAGGGCAGATACGCAGTATTTT. Encoded protein: CASSERPGRADTQYF.

The chain links TRBV11-2 to TRBJ2-5; possibly TRBD2 for D (6 bases). There are 14 residues in the CDR3. The germline CDR1 and CDR2 sequences are SGHAT and FQNNGV. V was pared by 3 bases and J by 1 base, with 9 bases between. CDR3 amino acids: CASSFYGGQETQYF. CDR3 sequence (DNA): TGTGCCAGCAGCTTTTACGGGGGCCAAGAGACCCAGTACTTC.

The DNA for the CDR3 is TGTGCCAGCAATCCCGGGACAGGGGGTACAGATACGCAGTATTTT. Its protein product is CASNPGTGGTDTQYF. V usage is TRBV2 and J usage is TRBJ2-3, with 11 bases identical to TRBD1. The CDR3 runs to 15 residues. Looked up from germline, CDR1 is SNHLY and CDR2 is FYNNEI. Trimming cost V 7 bases and J 3 bases; bases outside gene matches: 6.

This rearrangement joins TRBV7-2 to TRBJ2-1; 8 bases map to TRBD2. The germline gives CDR1 SGHTA, CDR2 FQGNSA. J lost 4 bases, V lost 7 bases, and 6 bases had no gene match. The CDR3 length is 14 residues. The CDR3 spells CASTGGGRYNEQFF. CDR3 DNA sequence: TGTGCCAGCACAGGCGGGGGGCGGTACAATGAGCAGTTCTTC. Full variable domain (outside the CDR3, taken from reference TRBV7-2 and TRBJ2-1): GAGVSQSPSNKVTEKGKDVELRCDPISGHTALYWYRQSLGQGLEFLIYFQGNSAPDKSGLPSDRFSAERTGGSVSTLTIQRTQQEDSAVYLCASTGGGRYNEQFFGPGTRLTVL.

This clone has a handful of counts. This chain links TRBV5-4 with TRBJ2-1; a weak D match, TRBD2 (7 bases). V shed 5 bases and J shed 6 bases, with 24 bases lying between them. The CDR3 extends over 17 amino acids. Germline values: CDR1 SGHNT, CDR2 YYREEE (reference sequence). The CDR3 here is CASSSRGRGSALNEQFF. In DNA, the CDR3 is TGTGCCAGCAGTTCCCGTGGGAGGGGGTCTGCCCTCAATGAGCAGTTCTTC.

The CDR3 spells CASSQDRTSVGEQYF. The CDR3 DNA reads TGTGCCAGCAGCCAAGATAGGACTAGCGTAGGCGAGCAGTACTTC. V and J are TRBV4-2 and TRBJ2-7, with 9 bases matching TRBD2. The CDR3 has 15 amino acids. The V and J ends lost 0 bases and 6 bases, in that order; junction bases with no gene match: 6. Looked up from germline, CDR1 is LGHNA and CDR2 is YNFKEQ.

The V and J genes are TRBV9 and TRBJ2-5; 7 bases are shared with TRBD1. Germline values: CDR1 SGDLS, CDR2 YYNGEE. This CDR3 is 14 amino acids long. V gave up 0 bases and J gave up 6 bases; unmatched junction bases: 5. The CDR3 loop reads CASSVGQGRQTQYF. For the CDR3, the DNA is TGTGCCAGCAGCGTAGGACAGGGTCGGCAGACCCAGTACTTC. The whole variable domain, filled in from reference TRBV9 and TRBJ2-5, reads DSGVTQTPKHLITATGQRVTLRCSPRSGDLSVYWYQQSLDQGLQFLIQYYNGEERAKGNILERFSAQQFPDLHSELNLSSLELGDSALYFCASSVGQGRQTQYFGPGTRLLVL.

The rearrangement uses TRBV30 and TRBJ1-2; D possibly corresponds to TRBD1 (6 bases). This CDR3 is built from 12 residues. V lost 3 bases, J lost 8 bases, and 13 bases lay in between. CDR1 and CDR2 from the germline V gene are GTSNPN and SVGIG (reference sequence). Written as DNA, the CDR3 is TGTGCCTGGAGGTTAAACAGGGAGGGCTACACCTTC. Amino acid sequence: CAWRLNREGYTF.

This clone was detected only a few times. The chain joins TRBV5-1 to TRBJ1-1, with TRBD1 identical over 9 bases. Germline-derived CDR1 and CDR2 are SGHRS and YFSETQ. The CDR3 is 15 residues long. The V and J ends lost 6 bases and 5 bases, in that order; junction bases with no gene match: 11. Written as DNA, the CDR3 is TGCGCCAGCATGGGGGACGGGACAGGGATGACTGAAGCTTTCTTT. This codes for CASMGDGTGMTEAFF.

This clone was counted between two and nine times. The chain uses TRBV7-8 and TRBJ1-2, with no clear D. V was pared by 5 bases and J by 1 base, with 5 bases between. Germline V gene lookup returns CDR1 SGHVS and CDR2 FQNEAQ. The CDR3 is 12 amino acids. In nucleotides, the CDR3 is TGTGCCAGCAGCAACAATAACTATGGCTACACCTTC. This encodes CASSNNNYGYTF.

V and J are TRBV2 and TRBJ1-5; tentatively, D is TRBD1 (6 bases). Trimming took 7 bases from V and 7 from J, leaving 20 bases between them. The CDR3 length is 15 residues. The V gene's germline CDR1 is SNHLY and CDR2 FYNNEI. The CDR3 sequence is CASTLLGAARQPQHF. For the CDR3, the DNA is TGTGCCAGCACCCTTTTGGGGGCTGCGCGACAGCCCCAGCATTTT.

The chain couples TRBV4-3 to TRBJ1-2; 7 bases agree with TRBD1. Germline lookup yields CDR1 LGHNA and CDR2 YSLEER. The V segment lost 4 bases and the J segment 3 bases; nucleotides outside the gene matches: 11. This CDR3 region has 16 residues. As DNA, the CDR3 is TGCGCCAGCAGCCGTCTCCTCGGCGACAGGGACTATGGCTACACCTTC. It codes for CASSRLLGDRDYGYTF.

This clone was seen just once. J is TRBJ1-6 and V is TRBV19, with TRBD1 matching 7 bases. The trim removed 5 bases at V and 9 bases at J, leaving 7 bases unmatched. Germline CDR1 is LNHDA and CDR2 is SQIVND (reference sequence). The CDR3 totals 14 residues. CDR3 residues: CASSGTDNRSPLHF. Here the CDR3 DNA reads TGTGCCAGTAGTGGGACAGACAACCGTTCACCCCTCCACTTT.